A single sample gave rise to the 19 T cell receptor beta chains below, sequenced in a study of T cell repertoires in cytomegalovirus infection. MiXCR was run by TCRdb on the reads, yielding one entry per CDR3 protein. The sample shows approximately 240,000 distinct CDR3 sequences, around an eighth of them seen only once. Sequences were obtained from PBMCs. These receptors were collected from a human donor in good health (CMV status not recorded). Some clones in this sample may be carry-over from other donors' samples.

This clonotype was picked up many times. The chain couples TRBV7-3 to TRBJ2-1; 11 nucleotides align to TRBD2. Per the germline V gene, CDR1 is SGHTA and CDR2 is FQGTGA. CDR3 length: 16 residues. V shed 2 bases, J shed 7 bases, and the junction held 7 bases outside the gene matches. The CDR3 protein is CASSLSTSGIRNEQFF. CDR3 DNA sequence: TGTGCCAGCAGCTTATCGACTAGCGGGATTAGGAATGAGCAGTTCTTC.

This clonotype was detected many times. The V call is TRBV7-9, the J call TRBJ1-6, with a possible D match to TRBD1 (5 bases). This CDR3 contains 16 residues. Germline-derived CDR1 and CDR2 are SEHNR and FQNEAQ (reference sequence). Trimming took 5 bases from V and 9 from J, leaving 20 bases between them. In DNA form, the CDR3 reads TGTGCCAGCAGCCCCTCGGGGGGGATTATGAGTTCACCCCTCCACTTT. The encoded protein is CASSPSGGIMSSPLHF.

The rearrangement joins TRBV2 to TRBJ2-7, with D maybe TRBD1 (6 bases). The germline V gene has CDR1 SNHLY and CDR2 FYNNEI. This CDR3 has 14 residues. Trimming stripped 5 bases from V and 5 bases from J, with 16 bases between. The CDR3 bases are TGTGCCAGCAGTTCGACAGGAGTGGCAAACGAGCAGTACTTC. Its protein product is CASSSTGVANEQYF. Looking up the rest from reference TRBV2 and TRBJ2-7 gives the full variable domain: EPEVTQTPSHQVTQMGQEVILRCVPISNHLYFYWYRQILGQKVEFLVSFYNNEISEKSEIFDDQFSVERPDGSNFTLKIRSTKLEDSAMYFCASSSTGVANEQYFGPGTRLTVT.

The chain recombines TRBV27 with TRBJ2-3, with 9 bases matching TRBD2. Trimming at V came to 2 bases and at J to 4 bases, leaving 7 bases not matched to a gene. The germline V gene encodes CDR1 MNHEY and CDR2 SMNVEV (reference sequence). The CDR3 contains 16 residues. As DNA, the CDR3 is TGTGCCAGCAGTTTACTGGCTAGCGGGATGGCAGATACGCAGTATTTT. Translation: CASSLLASGMADTQYF.

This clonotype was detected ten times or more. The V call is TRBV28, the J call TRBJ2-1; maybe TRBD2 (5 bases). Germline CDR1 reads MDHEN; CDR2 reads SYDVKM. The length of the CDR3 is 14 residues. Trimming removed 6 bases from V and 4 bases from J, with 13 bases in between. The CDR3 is CASSPGSWYNEQFF. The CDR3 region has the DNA TGTGCCAGCAGCCCGGGATCTTGGTACAATGAGCAGTTCTTC.

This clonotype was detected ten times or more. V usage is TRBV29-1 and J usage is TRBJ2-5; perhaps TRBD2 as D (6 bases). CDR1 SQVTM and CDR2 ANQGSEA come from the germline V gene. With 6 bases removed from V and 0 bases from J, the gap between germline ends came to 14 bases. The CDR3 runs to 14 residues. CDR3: CSVWPGANQETQYF. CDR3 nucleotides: TGCAGCGTATGGCCGGGAGCCAACCAAGAGACCCAGTACTTC.

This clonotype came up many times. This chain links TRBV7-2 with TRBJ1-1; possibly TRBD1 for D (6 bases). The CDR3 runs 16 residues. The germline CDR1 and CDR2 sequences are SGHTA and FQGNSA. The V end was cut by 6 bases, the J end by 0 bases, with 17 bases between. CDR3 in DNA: TGTGCCAGCAGTCAGGGGAGGCGGGCTGTGAACACTGAAGCTTTCTTT. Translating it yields CASSQGRRAVNTEAFF. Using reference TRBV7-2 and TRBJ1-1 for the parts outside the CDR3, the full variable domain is GAGVSQSPSNKVTEKGKDVELRCDPISGHTALYWYRQSLGQGLEFLIYFQGNSAPDKSGLPSDRFSAERTGGSVSTLTIQRTQQEDSAVYLCASSQGRRAVNTEAFFGQGTRLTVV.

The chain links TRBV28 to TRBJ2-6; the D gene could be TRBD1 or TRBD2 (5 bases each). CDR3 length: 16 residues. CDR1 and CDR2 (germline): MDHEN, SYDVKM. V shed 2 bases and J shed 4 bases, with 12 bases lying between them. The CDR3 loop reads CASSLTGPAGANVLTF. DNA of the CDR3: TGTGCCAGCAGTTTAACGGGACCGGCCGGGGCCAACGTCCTGACTTTC.

The CDR3 region has the DNA TGCAGTGCTAGACTAATACTAGCGGGAGGATACAATGAGCAGTTCTTC. It specifies CSARLILAGGYNEQFF. This chain connects TRBV20-1 to TRBJ2-1, with TRBD2 identical over 12 bases. CDR1 DFQATT and CDR2 SNEGSKA come from the germline V gene (reference sequence). This CDR3 comprises 16 residues. V was clipped by 2 bases and J by 4 bases; unmatched bases: 6.

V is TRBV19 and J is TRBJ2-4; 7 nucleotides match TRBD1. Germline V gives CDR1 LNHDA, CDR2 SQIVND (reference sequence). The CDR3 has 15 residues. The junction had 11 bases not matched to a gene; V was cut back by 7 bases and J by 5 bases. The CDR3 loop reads CASNPGRGIQNIQYF. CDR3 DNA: TGTGCCAGTAACCCGGGCAGGGGGATCCAAAACATTCAGTACTTC.

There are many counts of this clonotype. The CDR3 coding sequence is TGCAGTCGTCTCCCGGGACTAGCGGGTTTTCGACCAGATACGCAGTATTTT. Translation: CSRLPGLAGFRPDTQYF. The chain joins TRBV20-1 to TRBJ2-3, with 12 bases identical to TRBD2. The CDR3 totals 17 residues. Per the germline V gene, CDR1 is DFQATT and CDR2 is SNEGSKA (reference sequence). Unmatched junction bases numbered 16, after V lost 8 bases and J lost 4 bases.

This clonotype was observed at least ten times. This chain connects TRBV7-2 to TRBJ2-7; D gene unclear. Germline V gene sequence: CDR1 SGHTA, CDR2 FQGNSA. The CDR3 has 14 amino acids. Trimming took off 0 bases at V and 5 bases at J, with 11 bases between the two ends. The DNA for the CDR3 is TGTGCCAGCAGCTTAGCCACAGAGGTAGACGAGCAGTACTTC. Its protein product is CASSLATEVDEQYF.

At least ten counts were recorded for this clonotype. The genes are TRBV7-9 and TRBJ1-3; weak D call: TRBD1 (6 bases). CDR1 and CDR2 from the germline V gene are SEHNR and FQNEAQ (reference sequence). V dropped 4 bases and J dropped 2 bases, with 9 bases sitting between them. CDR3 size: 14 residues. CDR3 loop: CASSSRTAGNTIYF. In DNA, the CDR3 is TGTGCCAGCAGCTCCCGGACAGCTGGAAACACCATATATTTT.

The CDR3 reads CASSPPGQIWGAFF. The CDR3 DNA is TGTGCCAGCAGCCCACCGGGACAGATATGGGGAGCTTTCTTT. V and J are TRBV28 and TRBJ1-1, with 7 bases fitting TRBD1. There are 14 residues in the CDR3. V lost 6 bases and J lost 10; bases outside the gene matches: 14. The germline V gene encodes CDR1 MDHEN and CDR2 SYDVKM.

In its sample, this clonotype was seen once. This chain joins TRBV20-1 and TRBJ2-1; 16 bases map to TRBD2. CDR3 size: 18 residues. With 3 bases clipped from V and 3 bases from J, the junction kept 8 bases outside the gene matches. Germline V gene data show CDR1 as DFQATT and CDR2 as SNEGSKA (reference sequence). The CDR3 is CSARGLAGGSGLYNEQFF. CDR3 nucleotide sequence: TGCAGTGCTAGGGGACTAGCGGGAGGGAGTGGACTCTACAATGAGCAGTTCTTC.

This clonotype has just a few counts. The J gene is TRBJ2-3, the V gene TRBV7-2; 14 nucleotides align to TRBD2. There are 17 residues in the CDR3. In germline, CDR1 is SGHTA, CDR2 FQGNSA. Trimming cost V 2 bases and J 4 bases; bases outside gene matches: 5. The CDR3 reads CASSLRTSGRSADTQYF. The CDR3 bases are TGTGCCAGCAGCTTACGGACTAGCGGGAGGTCCGCAGATACGCAGTATTTT.

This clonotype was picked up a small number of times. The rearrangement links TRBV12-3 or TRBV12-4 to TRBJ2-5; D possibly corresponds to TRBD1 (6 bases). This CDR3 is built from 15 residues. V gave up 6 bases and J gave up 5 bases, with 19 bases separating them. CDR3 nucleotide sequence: TGTGCCAGCAGCCTGACAGGCCGATCGAGCGAGACCCAGTACTTC. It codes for CASSLTGRSSETQYF.

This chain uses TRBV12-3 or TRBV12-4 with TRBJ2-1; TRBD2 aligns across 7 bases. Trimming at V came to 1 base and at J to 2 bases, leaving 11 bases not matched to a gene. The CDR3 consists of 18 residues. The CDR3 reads CASSLGGSILVAYNEQFF. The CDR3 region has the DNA TGTGCCAGCAGTTTAGGCGGGAGCATTCTCGTGGCCTACAATGAGCAGTTCTTC.

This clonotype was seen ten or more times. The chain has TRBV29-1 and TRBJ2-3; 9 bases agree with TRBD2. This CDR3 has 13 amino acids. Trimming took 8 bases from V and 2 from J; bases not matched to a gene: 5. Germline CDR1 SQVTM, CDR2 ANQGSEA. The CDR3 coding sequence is TGCAGCTCGCGGGGGGGGCTCACAGATACGCAGTATTTT. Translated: CSSRGGLTDTQYF.